This is a list of T cell receptor beta chains from one sample in a study of PD-1 blockade in classical Hodgkin lymphoma. Data came from immunoSEQ multiplex PCR; TCRdb stores just in-frame clones and leaves some out. The repertoire holds 5,000 to 8,000 clones, around 84% seen once, with around 45% in the top ten. The material was peripheral blood mononuclear cells (PBMCs), obtained before the second cycle of nivolumab. Receptor source: a human donor with classical Hodgkin lymphoma. Both conserved end residues are trimmed from each CDR3.

j_call: TRBJ1-1; v_call: TRBV7-9; cdr3_aa: ASSLADRAEAF
j_call: TRBJ2-5; v_call: TRBV10-1; cdr3_aa: ASSDGGAGVDQETQY
j_call: TRBJ2-1; v_call: TRBV7-2; cdr3_aa: ASSLARYEQF
j_call: TRBJ1-1; v_call: TRBV5-8; cdr3_aa: ASSRWGNTEAF
j_call: TRBJ1-6; v_call: TRBV6-5; cdr3_aa: ASSPGPGPSPLH
j_call: TRBJ1-1; v_call: TRBV18; cdr3_aa: ASSPRGNTEAF
j_call: TRBJ2-5; v_call: TRBV7-9; cdr3_aa: ASSVRAFQETQY
j_call: TRBJ2-1; v_call: TRBV2; cdr3_aa: ASKGRPNEQF
j_call: TRBJ1-3; v_call: TRBV21-1; cdr3_aa: ASPPWPSGNTIY
j_call: TRBJ1-1; v_call: TRBV6-5; cdr3_aa: ASSKTGRSEAF
j_call: TRBJ1-6; v_call: TRBV5-8; cdr3_aa: ASSLVQGNSPLH
j_call: TRBJ1-6; v_call: TRBV10-3; cdr3_aa: AISARDRASPLH
j_call: TRBJ2-5; v_call: TRBV2; cdr3_aa: ASSEVGGRGTQY
j_call: TRBJ1-1; v_call: TRBV7-9; cdr3_aa: ASSSDRGNTEAF
j_call: TRBJ1-1; v_call: TRBV25-1; cdr3_aa: ASSEPTVRAEAF
j_call: TRBJ2-1; v_call: TRBV5-1; cdr3_aa: ASSGREARNEQF
j_call: TRBJ2-5; v_call: TRBV6-5; cdr3_aa: ASRLGRMKETQY
j_call: TRBJ2-1; v_call: TRBV18; cdr3_aa: ASSPGLYNEQF
j_call: TRBJ1-5; v_call: TRBV10-3; cdr3_aa: AISEAELANQPQH
j_call: TRBJ1-4; v_call: TRBV5-4; cdr3_aa: ASSLSRGQGEKLF
j_call: TRBJ1-2; v_call: TRBV2; cdr3_aa: ASSGTALGGYT
j_call: TRBJ2-3; v_call: TRBV7-3; cdr3_aa: ASSLASGNTDTQY
j_call: TRBJ2-2; v_call: TRBV19; cdr3_aa: ASSNRDRPTGELF
j_call: TRBJ1-1; v_call: TRBV14; cdr3_aa: ASSQDYGTGMNTEAF
j_call: TRBJ2-2; v_call: TRBV13; cdr3_aa: ASSLGLDLNTGELF
j_call: TRBJ1-3; v_call: TRBV10-2; cdr3_aa: ASSVTGSSGNTIY
j_call: TRBJ2-5; v_call: TRBV25-1; cdr3_aa: ASSEYNRWETQY
j_call: TRBJ2-2; v_call: TRBV5-4; cdr3_aa: ASSSKQGAGTGELF
j_call: TRBJ2-6; v_call: TRBV2; cdr3_aa: ASRPETGSSGANVLT
j_call: TRBJ2-1; v_call: TRBV6-4; cdr3_aa: ASSDSRTLEGNEQF
j_call: TRBJ2-6; v_call: TRBV5-6; cdr3_aa: ASSERGGSGANVLT
j_call: TRBJ1-2; v_call: TRBV2; cdr3_aa: ASSLDRPNYGYT
j_call: TRBJ2-5; v_call: TRBV2; cdr3_aa: ASRWGKGETQY
j_call: TRBJ1-1; v_call: TRBV7-9; cdr3_aa: ASSPRGREYTEAF
j_call: TRBJ2-2; v_call: TRBV6-1; cdr3_aa: ASSGGLGTGELF
j_call: TRBJ2-1; v_call: TRBV10-3; cdr3_aa: AISASSTDTDEQF
j_call: TRBJ2-2; v_call: TRBV5-4; cdr3_aa: ASSLPGQGSTGELF
j_call: TRBJ1-1; v_call: TRBV7-2; cdr3_aa: ASSSRSLSEAF
j_call: TRBJ2-5; v_call: TRBV4-1; cdr3_aa: ASSLGTSGQETQY
j_call: TRBJ2-3; v_call: TRBV15; cdr3_aa: ATSRQGVGTDTQY
j_call: TRBJ1-6; v_call: TRBV5-1; cdr3_aa: ASSLRTGDNSPLH
j_call: TRBJ1-1; v_call: TRBV11-2; cdr3_aa: ASSLRGNTEAF
j_call: TRBJ1-2; v_call: TRBV30; cdr3_aa: AWSVQGGGYT
j_call: TRBJ1-6; v_call: TRBV5-1; cdr3_aa: ASSDGTPYNSPLH
j_call: TRBJ2-2; v_call: TRBV27; cdr3_aa: ASSSTGTHTGELF
j_call: TRBJ2-2; v_call: TRBV5-1; cdr3_aa: ASSLQHTGELF
j_call: TRBJ1-2; v_call: TRBV6-5; cdr3_aa: ASSVEGYGYT
j_call: TRBJ1-2; v_call: TRBV30; cdr3_aa: AWRKNSGYT